The rows below give T cell receptor beta chains drawn from one sample of a study of cytomegalovirus exposure and HLA in healthy donors. Clones were sequenced by immunoSEQ multiplex PCR, and TCRdb holds only the in-frame ones, with some missing. This sample has 150,000 to 180,000 clones, with 74% found just once. The sequenced sample was PBMCs. These receptor sequences come from a man aged 30 to 39 in good health and CMV-seronegative. The CDR3 runs from the conserved cysteine through the conserved F or W. The order of the fields is clone size, J gene, D gene, V gene, CDR3 length, CDR3 DNA, CDR3 protein. A D gene is named only where the DNA matches it firmly. Not every row has a clone size; where given, it reads once, few, many or a size class.

. | TRBJ2-5 | . | TRBV5-4 | 17 | TGTGCCAGCAGTCGGGGGACAGCCATTGGCTACCAAGAGACCCAGTACTTC | CASSRGTAIGYQETQYF
. | TRBJ1-2 | . | TRBV6-4 | 13 | TGTGCCAGCAGTGACAGGGAGAACTATGGCTACACCTTC | CASSDRENYGYTF
. | TRBJ2-7 | . | TRBV6-1 | 15 | TGTGCCAGCAGTGAAGGACTAGTCAACTCCTACGAGCAGTACTTC | CASSEGLVNSYEQYF
. | TRBJ2-2 | . | TRBV7-8 | 15 | TGTGCCAGCAGCTTAGCGGTAGCGGTCACCGGGGAGCTGTTTTTT | CASSLAVAVTGELFF
. | TRBJ1-1 | . | TRBV5-1 | 14 | TGCGCCAGCAGCTTGGACAGTCGAAACACTGAAGCTTTCTTT | CASSLDSRNTEAFF
. | TRBJ1-2 | . | TRBV5-6 | 13 | TGTGCCAGCAGCTTAACAGGGAGGGATGGCTACCCCTTC | CASSLTGRDGYPF
once | TRBJ1-5 | . | TRBV6-5 | 15 | TGTGCCAGCAGTTCTTCAGGGCGGATTAATCAGCCCCAGCATTTT | CASSSSGRINQPQHF
. | TRBJ2-1 | . | TRBV27 | 13 | TGTGCCAGCAGTTTACAGGGGTCGGGTGAGCAGTTCTTC | CASSLQGSGEQFF
. | TRBJ1-5 | TRBD1 | TRBV2 | 15 | TGTGCCAGCTCTAGGGGGGACAGCTCCAATCAGCCCCAGCATTTT | CASSRGDSSNQPQHF
. | TRBJ2-2 | . | TRBV5-4 | 17 | TGTGCCAGCAGCCTCTCGGGGGGCAGGGGGCTTCCCGGGGAGCTGTTTTTT | CASSLSGGRGLPGELFF
. | TRBJ1-1 | TRBD1 | TRBV15 | 12 | TGTGCCACCAGCAGAGAAGGGGGCGAAGCTTTCTTT | CATSREGGEAFF
. | TRBJ1-2 | . | TRBV2 | 13 | TGTGCCAGCAGCGTACAGTCTAACTATGGCTACACCTTC | CASSVQSNYGYTF
. | TRBJ1-2 | . | TRBV4-1 | 14 | TGCGCCAGCAGCCAGACGTTAACTAACTATGGCTACCCCTTC | CASSQTLTNYGYPF
. | TRBJ2-3 | TRBD1 | TRBV10-3 | 15 | TGTGCCATCAGTGACAGGGGGCGTAGCACAGATACGCAGTATTTT | CAISDRGRSTDTQYF
. | TRBJ2-1 | TRBD2 | TRBV29-1 | 12 | TGCAGCGTTGGGGGGGGTTACAATGAGCAGTTCTTC | CSVGGGYNEQFF
. | TRBJ1-1 | . | TRBV7-6 | 14 | TGTGCCAGCAGCTTGGGAGTAGACTTCCCTGAAGCTTTCTTT | CASSLGVDFPEAFF
few | TRBJ2-5 | . | TRBV4-1 | 13 | TGCGCCAGCAGCCAAGGCGGGCAAGAGACCCAGTACTTC | CASSQGGQETQYF
. | TRBJ1-6 | . | TRBV6-5 | 15 | TGTGCCAGCAGTTACTCGGACAGCTATAATTCACCCCTCCACTTT | CASSYSDSYNSPLHF
. | TRBJ2-3 | TRBD2 | TRBV5-6 | 17 | TGTGCCAGCAGCTCTCGGACTAGCGGGGGTGTCACAGATACGCAGTATTTT | CASSSRTSGGVTDTQYF
few | TRBJ2-7 | . | TRBV7-8 | 14 | TGTGCCAGCAGCTTAGGGCTAGCGACCTACGAGCAGTACTTC | CASSLGLATYEQYF